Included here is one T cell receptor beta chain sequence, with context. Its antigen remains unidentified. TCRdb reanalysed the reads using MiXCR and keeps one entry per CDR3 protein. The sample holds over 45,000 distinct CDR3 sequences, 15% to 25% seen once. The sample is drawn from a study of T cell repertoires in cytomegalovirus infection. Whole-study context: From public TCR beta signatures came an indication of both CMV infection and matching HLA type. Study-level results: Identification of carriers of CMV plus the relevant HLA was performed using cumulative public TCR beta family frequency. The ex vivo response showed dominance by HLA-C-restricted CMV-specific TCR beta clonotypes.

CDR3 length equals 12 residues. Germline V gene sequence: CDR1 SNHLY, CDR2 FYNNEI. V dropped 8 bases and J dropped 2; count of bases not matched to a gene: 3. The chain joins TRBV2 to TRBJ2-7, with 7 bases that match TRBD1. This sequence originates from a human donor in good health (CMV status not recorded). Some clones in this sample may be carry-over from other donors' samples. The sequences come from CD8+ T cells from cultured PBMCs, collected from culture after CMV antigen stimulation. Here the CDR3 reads CASRDRPYEQYF. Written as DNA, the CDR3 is TGTGCCAGCCGGGACAGACCCTACGAGCAGTACTTC.